The 20 T cell receptor beta chains below come from one sample, sequenced in a study of T cells after posttransplantation cyclophosphamide. Repertoires were generated with immunoSEQ multiplex PCR, while TCRdb's copy carries only in-frame clones and drops some. The repertoire consists of 44,000 or so clones, none detected only once. The sequencing input was PBMCs. The receptors derive from a man aged 35-49 years in good health, CMV-negative, and a related stem cell transplant donor.

Many counts were recorded for this clone. The V gene is TRBV25-1, the J gene TRBJ1-2, with 8 bases matching TRBD1. With 1 base clipped from V and 5 bases from J, the junction kept 9 bases outside the gene matches. CDR1 and CDR2 from the germline V gene are MGHDK and SYGVNS. This CDR3 region has 16 residues. The DNA of the CDR3 is TGTGCCAGCAGTGAATCTTTTGGACAGGGTCAATATGGCTACACCTTC. It translates to CASSESFGQGQYGYTF.

This clone was observed at least ten times. This chain joins TRBV9 and TRBJ1-1; perhaps TRBD1 as D (5 bases). Germline V gene data show CDR1 as SGDLS and CDR2 as YYNGEE. The CDR3 runs to 11 residues. The ends were cut back, 6 bases at V and 4 bases at J, with 7 bases in the middle. CDR3 DNA sequence: TGTGCCAGCAAGGGGATCACTGAAGCTTTCTTT. It encodes CASKGITEAFF.

This clone was seen many times. The chain carries TRBV14 and TRBJ2-5; weak D call: TRBD1 (6 bases). Germline V CDR1 and CDR2: SGHDN, FVKESK. The CDR3 consists of 15 residues. Trimming took off 4 bases at V and 3 bases at J, with 15 bases between the two ends. CDR3 DNA sequence: TGTGCCAGCAGCCGACCGGACAGAACAGAAGAGACCCAGTACTTC. This codes for CASSRPDRTEETQYF. The full variable domain, its missing parts supplied by reference TRBV14 and TRBJ2-5, is EAGVTQFPSHSVIEKGQTVTLRCDPISGHDNLYWYRRVMGKEIKFLLHFVKESKQDESGMPNNRFLAERTGGTYSTLKVQPAELEDSGVYFCASSRPDRTEETQYFGPGTRLLVL.

The sample holds many counts of this clone. The V gene is TRBV28, the J gene TRBJ2-1; D not resolved. Germline assignment: CDR1 MDHEN and CDR2 SYDVKM. This CDR3 has 12 residues. Trimming shortened V by 3 bases and J by 4 bases, and 4 bases separated the two germline ends. This chain's CDR3 is CASSFLYNEQFF. The CDR3 DNA follows: TGTGCCAGCAGTTTTCTTTACAATGAGCAGTTCTTC.

This clone appeared many times. The chain joins TRBV5-1 to TRBJ2-3, with TRBD2 matching over 7 bases. V lost 3 bases to trimming and J lost 6 bases; unmatched junction nucleotides: 7. The V gene's germline CDR1 is SGHRS and CDR2 YFSETQ. The CDR3 contains 14 residues. CDR3 loop: CASSWGGSSDTQYF. The CDR3 DNA reads TGCGCCAGCAGCTGGGGGGGGAGTTCGGATACGCAGTATTTT. Combining the CDR3 with reference TRBV5-1 and TRBJ2-3 gives the whole variable domain KAGVTQTPRYLIKTRGQQVTLSCSPISGHRSVSWYQQTPGQGLQFLFEYFSETQRNKGNFPGRFSGRQFSNSRSEMNVSTLELGDSALYLCASSWGGSSDTQYFGPGTRLTVL.

In its sample, this clone was seen a few times. CDR3 residues: CASSGTRDYTDTQYF. CDR3 nucleotides: TGTGCCAGCTCAGGGACTAGGGACTACACAGATACGCAGTATTTT. The chain carries TRBV6-6 and TRBJ2-3; 8 bases are shared with TRBD2. This CDR3 is built from 15 residues. The ends lost 8 bases at V and 2 bases at J; junction bases unmatched: 9. Looked up from germline, CDR1 is MNHNY and CDR2 is SVGAGI (reference sequence).

This clone was counted at least ten times. The chain has TRBV7-6 and TRBJ1-2; a possible D gene is TRBD1 (5 bases). V lost 6 bases, J lost 6 bases, and 14 bases lay in between. The CDR3 loop spans 13 amino acids. Looked up from germline, CDR1 is SGHVS and CDR2 is FNYEAQ. In nucleotides, the CDR3 is TGTGCCAGCAGTTTGGGACTGTACGATGGCTACACCTTC. Translation: CASSLGLYDGYTF. Full variable domain (remainder filled in from reference TRBV7-6 and TRBJ1-2): GAGVSQSPRYKVTKRGQDVALRCDPISGHVSLYWYRQALGQGPEFLTYFNYEAQQDKSGLPNDRFSAERPEGSISTLTIQRTEQRDSAMYRCASSLGLYDGYTFGSGTRLTVV.

This clone was recorded at least ten times. The chain has TRBV6-5 and TRBJ2-7; D is perhaps TRBD2 (6 bases). Germline V gene data show CDR1 as MNHEY and CDR2 as SVGAGI. This CDR3 region has 13 residues. V shed 8 bases and J shed 4 bases, with 15 bases lying between them. DNA for the CDR3: TGTGCCAGCGTCGCGGGGCCCTTATACGAGCAGTACTTC. It yields the protein CASVAGPLYEQYF.

This clone has ten or more counts. This chain connects TRBV5-5 to TRBJ1-1; TRBD1 might be the D (5 bases). Deletions cut 4 bases from V and 2 bases from J, with 12 bases between. CDR3 length: 14 amino acids. The germline V gene has CDR1 SGHKS and CDR2 YYEKEE (reference sequence). CDR3 amino acids: CASSLGGDNTEAFF. The CDR3 DNA reads as TGTGCCAGCAGCCTCGGAGGGGACAACACTGAAGCTTTCTTT.

This clone was observed at least ten times. The rearrangement joins TRBV6-4 to TRBJ1-5, with a weak D call TRBD1 (5 bases). Germline-derived CDR1 and CDR2 are MRHNA and SNTAGT. CDR3 length equals 17 residues. The germline V and J ends were trimmed by 2 bases and 3 bases, with 17 bases remaining between them. The CDR3: CASSDILGGVYNQPQHF. The CDR3 coding sequence is TGTGCCAGCAGTGACATTTTGGGGGGGGTCTACAATCAGCCCCAGCATTTT.

This clone was seen many times. This sequence joins TRBV6-5 and TRBJ2-5; D is perhaps TRBD1 (6 bases). CDR1 and CDR2 (germline): MNHEY, SVGAGI. The germline V and J ends were trimmed by 6 bases and 1 base, with 9 bases remaining between them. The CDR3 is 13 amino acids. CDR3 loop: CASRGQSQETQYF. CDR3 coding DNA: TGTGCCAGCAGAGGACAGTCCCAAGAGACCCAGTACTTC.

This clone was seen many times. This sequence joins TRBV7-6 and TRBJ1-2; D may be TRBD1 (6 bases). The CDR3 sequence is 14 residues long. V shed 4 bases and J shed 5 bases, with 14 bases lying between them. In germline, CDR1 is SGHVS, CDR2 FNYEAQ. The CDR3 sequence is CASSSPGGAYGYTF. CDR3 bases: TGTGCCAGCAGCTCCCCCGGGGGGGCGTATGGCTACACCTTC.

This clone was seen at least ten times. This chain links TRBV28 with TRBJ2-7, with 11 bases lining up with TRBD2. CDR3 length equals 14 residues. Germline V lookup: CDR1 MDHEN, CDR2 SYDVKM. J lost 1 base, V lost 10 bases, and 6 bases had no gene match. CDR3 coding DNA: TGTGCCACCATGCTAGCGGGAGGATCCTACGAGCAGTACTTC. It specifies CATMLAGGSYEQYF.

This clone was recorded at least ten times. The V gene is TRBV11-1, the J gene TRBJ2-7; 9 nucleotides line up with TRBD1. The germline CDR1 and CDR2 sequences are SGHAT and FQDESV (reference sequence). J was trimmed by 3 bases and V by 1 base; bases with no gene match: 1. The CDR3 covers 14 residues. The CDR3 sequence: CASSLGDRVYEQYF. CDR3 in DNA: TGTGCCAGCAGCTTAGGGGACAGGGTCTACGAGCAGTACTTC.

This clone has more than one count but fewer than ten. This chain links TRBV6-6 with TRBJ2-5; D perhaps matches TRBD2 (6 bases). This CDR3 is 13 amino acids long. Germline CDR1 reads MNHNY; CDR2 reads SVGAGI (reference sequence). The ends were cut back, 6 bases at V and 5 bases at J, with 13 bases in the middle. The CDR3 nucleotides are TGTGCCAGCAGAAGACTAGTTCGGGAGACCCAGTACTTC. This encodes CASRRLVRETQYF.

This clone was seen many times. The V gene is TRBV30, the J gene TRBJ1-1; D gene ambiguous. V shed 4 bases and J shed 0 bases, with 15 bases lying between them. The germline V gene has CDR1 GTSNPN and CDR2 SVGIG (reference sequence). The CDR3 runs 15 residues. The CDR3 bases are TGTGCCTGGATTTTCGGGTTCCCCATGAACACTGAAGCTTTCTTT. This encodes CAWIFGFPMNTEAFF.

In its sample, this clone was seen many times. The V and J genes are TRBV30 and TRBJ1-1; the D gene is possibly TRBD1 (6 bases). Germline V gene data show CDR1 as GTSNPN and CDR2 as SVGIG (reference sequence). The CDR3 covers 14 residues. V gave up 2 bases and J gave up 0 bases, with 10 bases separating them. The CDR3, as DNA: TGTGCCTGGAGTTTTAAGGGGGTGAACACTGAAGCTTTCTTT. Encoded protein: CAWSFKGVNTEAFF.

This clone occurred many times. V and J are TRBV5-1 and TRBJ2-7, with 12 bases lining up with TRBD2. The length of the CDR3 is 18 residues. The germline V gene encodes CDR1 SGHRS and CDR2 YFSETQ. The junction had 13 bases not matched to a gene; V was cut back by 0 bases and J by 6 bases. The CDR3 is CASSLAVGLAGGQGEQYF. DNA of the CDR3: TGCGCCAGCAGCTTGGCAGTGGGGCTAGCGGGAGGGCAGGGCGAGCAGTACTTC.

This clone was seen at least ten times. The genes are TRBV28 and TRBJ1-4; D unresolved. Trimming left V 2 bases short and J 3 bases short, with 13 bases between. The V gene's germline CDR1 is MDHEN and CDR2 SYDVKM. This CDR3 spans 16 amino acids. CDR3 amino acids: CASSLRLGRSNEKLFF. For the CDR3, the DNA is TGTGCCAGCAGTTTAAGGTTGGGCAGATCTAATGAAAAACTGTTTTTT.

This clone was detected ten times or more. The genes are TRBV5-1 and TRBJ2-1; 9 bases agree with TRBD2. Germline lookup yields CDR1 SGHRS and CDR2 YFSETQ. J was trimmed by 2 bases and V by 5 bases; bases with no gene match: 5. This CDR3 region has 15 residues. The CDR3 region is CASRPAGGAYNEQFF. The DNA for the CDR3 is TGCGCCAGCAGACCCGCGGGAGGGGCCTACAATGAGCAGTTCTTC. The full variable domain, its missing parts supplied by reference TRBV5-1 and TRBJ2-1, is KAGVTQTPRYLIKTRGQQVTLSCSPISGHRSVSWYQQTPGQGLQFLFEYFSETQRNKGNFPGRFSGRQFSNSRSEMNVSTLELGDSALYLCASRPAGGAYNEQFFGPGTRLTVL.